The source of this TCR beta chain is a study of cytomegalovirus exposure and HLA in healthy donors. Broader study findings: A classifier reportedly called cytomegalovirus status with high sensitivity and specificity. A list of 150 or so TCR beta chains associated with cytomegalovirus was given. It was confirmed in vitro that three of the CMV-associated chains were specific for CMV antigens.

CDR1 is SGHRS, CDR2 YFSETQ, per germline. The trim removed 4 bases at V and 5 bases at J, leaving 5 bases unmatched. The CDR3 spans 15 residues. The repertoire was sequenced with immunoSEQ multiplex PCR; TCRdb's copy has only in-frame clones and lacks some. The top ten clones hold around 2% of a sample with tens of thousands of clones, about 95% of them seen once. Comments on this clone: Its target is not known.

The rearrangement links TRBV5-1 to TRBJ2-3; 12 bases match TRBD2. The sequencing sample was made of PBMCs. The clonotype comes from a young man in good health and CMV-seronegative. The CDR3 bases are TGCGCCAGCAGCCTCGGGACTAGCGGGCTAGATACGCAGTATTTT. Its protein is CASSLGTSGLDTQYF.